The 22 T cell receptor beta chains given below trace back to one sample, sequenced in a study of cytomegalovirus exposure and HLA in healthy donors (dated by TCRdb to the late 2010s). The library came from the immunoSEQ multiplex PCR assay. The multiplex PCR relied on a mix of 60 forward primers for TCR Vbeta segments and 13 reverse primers for TCR Jbeta segments. TCRdb provides this immuneACCESS table in a form limited to in-frame rearrangements. Some clones are lacking; in checked studies, under half of them reflect an unresolved V gene, and why the rest are absent is not known. The table for this sample lists 120,000 or so clones; around 80% of them were counted only once. The biggest ten clones account for more than 7.5% of the sample. The sample taken for sequencing was PBMCs. These receptors were obtained from a woman in her forties or fifties in good health and CMV-seropositive.

The gene calls are TRBV7-2 and TRBJ1-3; maybe TRBD1 (6 bases). Trimming removed 6 bases from V and 8 bases from J, with 17 bases in between. Germline loops: CDR1 SGHTA, CDR2 FQGNSA. The CDR3 contains 14 residues. The CDR3 DNA is TGTGCCAGCAGACCCTCCCCACAGGGTTACACCATATATTTT. Translated: CASRPSPQGYTIYF.

The chain carries TRBV7-2 and TRBJ2-3; D may be TRBD1 (5 bases). Looked up from germline, CDR1 is SGHTA and CDR2 is FQGNSA. This CDR3 spans 15 amino acids. Trimming stripped 5 bases from V and 5 bases from J, with 17 bases between. The CDR3 DNA sequence: TGTGCCAGCAGCCCCCTGGACATATCCCGAGATACGCAGTATTTT. It translates to CASSPLDISRDTQYF.

The rearrangement links TRBV2 to TRBJ2-7; tentatively, D is TRBD1 (6 bases). Germline loops: CDR1 SNHLY, CDR2 FYNNEI. Between the trimmed V and J ends, which lost 6 bases and 3 bases, there was a span of 15 bases. CDR3 length: 14 amino acids. The CDR3 coding sequence is TGTGCCAGCAGCCCCCGACAGGTCTTCTACGAGCAGTACTTC. This translates into CASSPRQVFYEQYF.

Only a few counts were recorded for this clone. The chain couples TRBV7-8 to TRBJ1-1; 7 positions agree with TRBD1. The V gene end was trimmed by 2 bases and the J gene end by 0 bases; junction bases not matched to a gene: 0. Looked up from germline, CDR1 is SGHVS and CDR2 is FQNEAQ. This CDR3 region has 14 residues. The DNA of the CDR3 is TGTGCCAGCAGCTTACAGGGGGTGAACACTGAAGCTTTCTTT. Translation gives CASSLQGVNTEAFF. The entire variable domain, with the rest obtained from reference TRBV7-8 and TRBJ1-1, is as follows: GAGVSQSPRYKVAKRGQDVALRCDPISGHVSLFWYQQALGQGPEFLTYFQNEAQLDKSGLPSDRFFAERPEGSVSTLKIQRTQQEDSAVYLCASSLQGVNTEAFFGQGTRLTVV.

The chain recombines TRBV2 with TRBJ2-1; a weak D match, TRBD2 (6 bases). Per the germline V gene, CDR1 is SNHLY and CDR2 is FYNNEI. Trimming removed 7 bases at V and 4 bases at J, with 11 bases between. This CDR3 has 13 residues. This CDR3 reads CASTRAGYNEQFF. The CDR3 DNA reads TGTGCCAGCACCAGGGCGGGGTACAATGAGCAGTTCTTC.

The genes are TRBV7-9 and TRBJ2-7, with 7 bases that match TRBD1. Germline trimming cut 0 bases from V and 1 base from J; bases unmatched to any gene: 0. This CDR3 is 14 amino acids long. Germline CDR1 reads SEHNR; CDR2 reads FQNEAQ (reference sequence). In nucleotides, the CDR3 is TGTGCCAGCAGCTTAGCGGGACAGTCCTACGAGCAGTACTTC. Translation gives CASSLAGQSYEQYF.

The gene calls are TRBV7-8 and TRBJ2-1; TRBD2 matches 9 bases. The CDR3 covers 16 residues. V was clipped by 0 bases and J by 4 bases; unmatched bases: 4. Germline values: CDR1 SGHVS, CDR2 FQNEAQ. The CDR3 protein is CASSLALAGVYNEQFF. The CDR3 DNA reads as TGTGCCAGCAGCTTAGCTTTAGCGGGAGTGTACAATGAGCAGTTCTTC.

This clone was recorded a few times. The chain combines TRBV7-9 with TRBJ2-1; 12 bases line up with TRBD2. Germline lookup yields CDR1 SEHNR and CDR2 FQNEAQ (reference sequence). V lost 2 bases to trimming and J lost 2 bases; unmatched junction nucleotides: 4. The CDR3 has 17 amino acids. CDR3 DNA sequence: TGTGCCAGCAGCTTAAAGGGACTAGCGGGTCCCTACAATGAGCAGTTCTTC. Its protein is CASSLKGLAGPYNEQFF.

This rearrangement joins TRBV5-1 to TRBJ2-3; tentatively, D is TRBD2 (5 bases). Germline values: CDR1 SGHRS, CDR2 YFSETQ. Trimming stripped 2 bases from V and 5 bases from J, with 9 bases between. The CDR3 totals 13 residues. The CDR3 protein is CASSLDGVDTQYF. CDR3 nucleotides: TGCGCCAGCAGCTTAGACGGGGTAGATACGCAGTATTTT.

The chain joins TRBV27 to TRBJ2-7; 8 nucleotides align to TRBD2. The junction had 16 bases not matched to a gene; V was cut back by 7 bases and J by 2 bases. CDR1 MNHEY and CDR2 SMNVEV come from the germline V gene (reference sequence). This CDR3 is 17 amino acids long. Here the CDR3 DNA reads TGTGCCAGCATCTATAAAAGCCGGCGGGAGGCACCCTACGAGCAGTACTTC. This gives the protein CASIYKSRREAPYEQYF.

This clone appeared a few times. The chain recombines TRBV29-1 with TRBJ1-1; 7 bases are shared with TRBD1. Germline-derived CDR1 and CDR2 are SQVTM and ANQGSEA. V was clipped by 4 bases and J by 2 bases; unmatched bases: 4. CDR3 size: 13 residues. The CDR3 coding sequence is TGCAGCGTTGGCCGGGACAGTAACACTGAAGCTTTCTTT. Translated: CSVGRDSNTEAFF.

J is TRBJ2-3 and V is TRBV27; TRBD1 agrees at 8 bases. The germline gives CDR1 MNHEY, CDR2 SMNVEV (reference sequence). J was trimmed by 2 bases and V by 6 bases; bases with no gene match: 7. The CDR3 contains 15 residues. In DNA form, the CDR3 reads TGTGCCAGCAGACATACGGGACAGGCCACAGATACGCAGTATTTT. The encoded protein is CASRHTGQATDTQYF.

V and J are TRBV30 and TRBJ2-1, with 9 bases identical to TRBD2. The CDR3 loop spans 12 amino acids. CDR1 and CDR2 from the germline V gene are GTSNPN and SVGIG (reference sequence). The CDR3 loop reads CVSGRSTNEQFF. The CDR3 DNA reads TGTGTGAGCGGGAGGTCTACTAATGAGCAGTTCTTC.

V usage is TRBV30 and J usage is TRBJ2-2; TRBD1 is a possible D gene (5 bases). V lost 4 bases, J lost 4 bases, and 22 bases lay in between. CDR1 and CDR2 from the germline V gene are GTSNPN and SVGIG (reference sequence). The CDR3 has 17 amino acids. CDR3 residues: CAWMADRRPRGTGELFF. The CDR3 DNA is TGTGCCTGGATGGCAGACAGAAGGCCCCGAGGCACCGGGGAGCTGTTTTTT.

The chain links TRBV5-1 to TRBJ2-3; 11 nucleotides align to TRBD2. Trimming cost V 5 bases and J 7 bases; bases outside gene matches: 12. Germline V gene lookup returns CDR1 SGHRS and CDR2 YFSETQ. The CDR3 sequence is 16 residues long. The CDR3 sequence: CASSPAVAGGPNTQYF. Here the CDR3 DNA reads TGCGCCAGCAGTCCCGCGGTAGCGGGAGGGCCGAATACGCAGTATTTT.

The CDR3 reads CASSPQGLAVQPSTDTQYF. The CDR3 nucleotides read TGTGCCAGCAGCCCGCAGGGATTGGCGGTGCAACCCAGCACAGATACGCAGTATTTT. The rearrangement joins TRBV7-3 to TRBJ2-3; maybe TRBD1 (5 bases). There are 19 residues in the CDR3. Trimming removed 5 bases from V and 0 bases from J, with 24 bases in between. Germline assignment: CDR1 SGHTA and CDR2 FQGTGA.

For this clone: The germline gene is not matched at one end of the junction; a read error may be the cause. The rearrangement links TRBV20-1 to TRBJ2-7; D not certain. Germline V CDR1 and CDR2: DFQATT, SNEGSKA (reference sequence). The CDR3 contains 10 residues. CDR3 region: CTPRSYEQYF. The CDR3 bases are TGTACCCCGAGGTCCTACGAGCAGTACTTC.

This chain connects TRBV5-1 to TRBJ2-1; weak D call: TRBD2 (5 bases). Germline CDR1 is SGHRS and CDR2 is YFSETQ. This CDR3 has 14 residues. V lost 4 bases, J lost 9 bases, and 17 bases lay in between. The chain's CDR3 is CASSLGGDPAEQFF. CDR3 coding DNA: TGCGCCAGCAGCCTCGGAGGAGATCCGGCTGAGCAGTTCTTC.

The V and J genes are TRBV7-6 and TRBJ1-2; 8 bases agree with TRBD1. The CDR3 covers 15 residues. Germline V gene data show CDR1 as SGHVS and CDR2 as FNYEAQ. V gave up 5 bases and J gave up 4 bases; unmatched junction bases: 9. In DNA, the CDR3 is TGTGCCAGCAGCCCACTTGGACAGGGCGCCTATGGCTACACCTTC. Encoded protein: CASSPLGQGAYGYTF.

The chain links TRBV6-6 to TRBJ2-7; 8 nucleotides align to TRBD1. With 8 bases clipped from V and 6 bases from J, the junction kept 6 bases outside the gene matches. Germline CDR1 reads MNHNY; CDR2 reads SVGAGI (reference sequence). The CDR3 has 12 amino acids. Here the CDR3 reads CASGLDRGEQYF. DNA of the CDR3: TGTGCCAGCGGCCTCGACAGGGGCGAGCAGTACTTC.

V and J are TRBV10-2 and TRBJ1-2, with a possible D match to TRBD1 (5 bases). Looked up from germline, CDR1 is WSHSY and CDR2 is SAAADI. The V gene lost 8 bases and the J gene lost 2 bases, with 9 bases spanning the gap. The CDR3 extends over 12 amino acids. CDR3 region: CASGAANYGYTF. In DNA form, the CDR3 reads TGCGCCAGCGGGGCGGCCAACTATGGCTACACCTTC.

This clone showed up just a few times. This sequence joins TRBV30 and TRBJ2-7; 7 bases agree with TRBD1. The CDR3 extends over 13 amino acids. The germline gives CDR1 GTSNPN, CDR2 SVGIG (reference sequence). V gave up 0 bases and J gave up 4 bases; unmatched junction bases: 3. This CDR3 reads CAWSVYRGYEQYF. CDR3 coding DNA: TGTGCCTGGAGTGTTTACAGGGGATACGAGCAGTACTTC.